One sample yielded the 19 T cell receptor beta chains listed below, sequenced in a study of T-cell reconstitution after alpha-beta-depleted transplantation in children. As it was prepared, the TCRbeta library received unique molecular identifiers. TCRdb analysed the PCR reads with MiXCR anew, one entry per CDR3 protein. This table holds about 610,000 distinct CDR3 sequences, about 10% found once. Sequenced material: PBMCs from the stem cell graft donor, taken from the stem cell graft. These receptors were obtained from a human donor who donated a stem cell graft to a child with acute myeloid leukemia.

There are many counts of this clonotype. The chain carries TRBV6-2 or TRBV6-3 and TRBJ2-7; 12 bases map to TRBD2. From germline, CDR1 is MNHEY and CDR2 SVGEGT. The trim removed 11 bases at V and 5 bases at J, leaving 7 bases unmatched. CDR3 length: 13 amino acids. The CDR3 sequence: CAGKTSGSHEQYF. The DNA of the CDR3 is TGTGCCGGTAAGACTAGCGGGAGCCACGAGCAGTACTTC.

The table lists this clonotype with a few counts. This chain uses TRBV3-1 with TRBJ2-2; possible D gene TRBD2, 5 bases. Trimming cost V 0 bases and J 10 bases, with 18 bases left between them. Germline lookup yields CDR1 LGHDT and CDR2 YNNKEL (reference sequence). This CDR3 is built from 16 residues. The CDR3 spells CASSQDFASGWEELFF. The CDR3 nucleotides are TGTGCCAGCAGCCAAGATTTTGCCAGCGGTTGGGAGGAGCTGTTTTTT.

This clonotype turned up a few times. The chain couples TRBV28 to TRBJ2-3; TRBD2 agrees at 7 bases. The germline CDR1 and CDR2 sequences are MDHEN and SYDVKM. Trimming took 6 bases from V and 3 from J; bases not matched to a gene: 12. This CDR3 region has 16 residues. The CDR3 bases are TGTGCCAGCAGACTTGACGCGGGAGTGACGACAGATACGCAGTATTTT. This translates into CASRLDAGVTTDTQYF.

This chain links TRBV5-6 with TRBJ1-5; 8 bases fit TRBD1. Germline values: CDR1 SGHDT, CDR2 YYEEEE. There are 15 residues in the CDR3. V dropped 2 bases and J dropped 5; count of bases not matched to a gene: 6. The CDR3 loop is CASSLLLQGDQPQHF. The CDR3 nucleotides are TGTGCCAGCAGCTTACTCTTACAGGGGGATCAGCCCCAGCATTTT. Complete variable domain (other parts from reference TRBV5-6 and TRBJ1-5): DAGVTQSPTHLIKTRGQQVTLRCSPKSGHDTVSWYQQALGQGPQFIFQYYEEEERQRGNFPDRFSGHQFPNYSSELNVNALLLGDSALYLCASSLLLQGDQPQHFGDGTRLSIL.

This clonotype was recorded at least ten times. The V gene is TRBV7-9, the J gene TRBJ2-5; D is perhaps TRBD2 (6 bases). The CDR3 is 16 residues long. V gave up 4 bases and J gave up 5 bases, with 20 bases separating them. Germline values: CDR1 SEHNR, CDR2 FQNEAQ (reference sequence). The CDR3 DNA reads TGTGCCAGCAGCTCGATAGAGGCGGGGCGTGGGGAGACCCAGTACTTC. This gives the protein CASSSIEAGRGETQYF.

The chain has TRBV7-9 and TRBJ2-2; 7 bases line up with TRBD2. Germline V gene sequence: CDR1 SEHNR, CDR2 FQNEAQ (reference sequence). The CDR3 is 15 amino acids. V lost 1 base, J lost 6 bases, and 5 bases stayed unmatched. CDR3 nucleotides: TGTGCCAGCAGCTTAGGCGGGAGCAACGCCGGGGAGCTGTTTTTT. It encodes CASSLGGSNAGELFF.

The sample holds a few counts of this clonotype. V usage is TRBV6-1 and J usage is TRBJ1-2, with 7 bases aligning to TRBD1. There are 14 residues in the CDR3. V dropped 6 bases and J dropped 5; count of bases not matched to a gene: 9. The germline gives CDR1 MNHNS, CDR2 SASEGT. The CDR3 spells CASSLTGVGYGYTF. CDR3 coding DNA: TGTGCCAGCAGCCTCACAGGGGTTGGATATGGCTACACCTTC.

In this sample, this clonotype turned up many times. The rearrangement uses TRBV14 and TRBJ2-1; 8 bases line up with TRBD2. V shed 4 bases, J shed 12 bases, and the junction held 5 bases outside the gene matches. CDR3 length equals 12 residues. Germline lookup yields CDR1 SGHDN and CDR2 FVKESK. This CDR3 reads CASSPPGGRQFF. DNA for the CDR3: TGTGCCAGCAGCCCCCCGGGGGGGAGGCAGTTCTTC.

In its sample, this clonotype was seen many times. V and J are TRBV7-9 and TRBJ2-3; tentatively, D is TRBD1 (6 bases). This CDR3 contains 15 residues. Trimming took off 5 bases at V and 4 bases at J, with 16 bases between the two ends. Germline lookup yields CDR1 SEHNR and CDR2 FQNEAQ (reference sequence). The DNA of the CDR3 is TGTGCCAGCAGCCCCCAGCAGGGGATGGCAGATACGCAGTATTTT. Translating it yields CASSPQQGMADTQYF.

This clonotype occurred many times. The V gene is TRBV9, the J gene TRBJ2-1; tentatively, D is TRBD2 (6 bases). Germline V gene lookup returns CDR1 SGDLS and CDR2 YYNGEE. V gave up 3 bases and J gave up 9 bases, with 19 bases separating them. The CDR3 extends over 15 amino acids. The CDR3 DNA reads TGTGCCAGCAGCGCCCGACTAGAGATAGCCGCTGAGCAGTTCTTC. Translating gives CASSARLEIAAEQFF.

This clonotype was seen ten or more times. In nucleotides, the CDR3 is TGCGCCAGCAGTTTCGCCCTGGCAGGGGCCATAGATACGCAGTATTTT. Its protein is CASSFALAGAIDTQYF. The gene calls are TRBV5-1 and TRBJ2-3; perhaps TRBD1 as D (6 bases). This CDR3 spans 16 amino acids. In germline, CDR1 is SGHRS, CDR2 YFSETQ. The V gene lost 5 bases and the J gene lost 5 bases, with 21 bases spanning the gap.

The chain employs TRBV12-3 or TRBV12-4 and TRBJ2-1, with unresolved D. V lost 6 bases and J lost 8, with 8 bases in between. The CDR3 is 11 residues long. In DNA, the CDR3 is TGTGCCAGCAGGCGGTTGGATGAGCAGTTCTTC. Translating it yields CASRRLDEQFF.

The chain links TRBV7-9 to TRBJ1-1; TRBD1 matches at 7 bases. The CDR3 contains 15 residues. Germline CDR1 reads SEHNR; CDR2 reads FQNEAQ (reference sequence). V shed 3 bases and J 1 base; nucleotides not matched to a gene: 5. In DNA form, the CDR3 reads TGTGCCAGCAGCTTCTACAGGGGTCCGAACACTGAAGCTTTCTTT. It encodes CASSFYRGPNTEAFF.

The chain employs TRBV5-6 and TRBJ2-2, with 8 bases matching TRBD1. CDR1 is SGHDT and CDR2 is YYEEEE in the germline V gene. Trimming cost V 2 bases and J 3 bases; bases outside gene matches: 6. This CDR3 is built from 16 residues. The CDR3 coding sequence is TGTGCCAGCAGCTTCGGCAGGGGGCGGGACACCGGGGAGCTGTTTTTT. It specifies CASSFGRGRDTGELFF. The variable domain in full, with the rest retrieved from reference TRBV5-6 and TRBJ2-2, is DAGVTQSPTHLIKTRGQQVTLRCSPKSGHDTVSWYQQALGQGPQFIFQYYEEEERQRGNFPDRFSGHQFPNYSSELNVNALLLGDSALYLCASSFGRGRDTGELFFGEGSRLTVL.

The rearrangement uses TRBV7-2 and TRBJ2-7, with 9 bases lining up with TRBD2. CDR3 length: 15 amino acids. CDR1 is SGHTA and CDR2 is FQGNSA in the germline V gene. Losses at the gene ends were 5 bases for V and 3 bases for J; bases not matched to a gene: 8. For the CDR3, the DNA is TGTGCCAGCAGCCCCAGTCTAGCGGGGCGCTACGAGCAGTACTTC. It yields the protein CASSPSLAGRYEQYF.

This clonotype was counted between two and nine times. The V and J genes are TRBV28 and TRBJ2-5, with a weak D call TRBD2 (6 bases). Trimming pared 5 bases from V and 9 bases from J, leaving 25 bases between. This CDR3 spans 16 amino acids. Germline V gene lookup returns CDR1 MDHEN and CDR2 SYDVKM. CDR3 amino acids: CASSPPGGDAETAQYF. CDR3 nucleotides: TGTGCCAGCAGTCCCCCCGGCGGGGACGCCGAAACGGCCCAGTACTTC.

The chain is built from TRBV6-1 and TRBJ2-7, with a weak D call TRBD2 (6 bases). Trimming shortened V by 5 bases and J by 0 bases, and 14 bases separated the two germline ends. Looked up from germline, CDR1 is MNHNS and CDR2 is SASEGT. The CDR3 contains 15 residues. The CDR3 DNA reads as TGTGCCAGCAGTCTCGCCGCGGGGAGCTCCTACGAGCAGTACTTC. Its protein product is CASSLAAGSSYEQYF.

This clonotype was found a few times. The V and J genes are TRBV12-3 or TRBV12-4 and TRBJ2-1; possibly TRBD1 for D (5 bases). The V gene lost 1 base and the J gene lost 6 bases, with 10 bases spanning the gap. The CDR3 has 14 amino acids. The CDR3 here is CASSLVRVGNEQFF. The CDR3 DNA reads TGTGCCAGCAGTTTAGTCAGGGTTGGCAATGAGCAGTTCTTC.

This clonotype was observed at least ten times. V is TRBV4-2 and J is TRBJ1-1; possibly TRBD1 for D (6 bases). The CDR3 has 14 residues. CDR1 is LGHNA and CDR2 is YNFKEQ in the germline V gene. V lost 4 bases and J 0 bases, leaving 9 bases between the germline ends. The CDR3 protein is CASSRDRMNTEAFF. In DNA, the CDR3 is TGTGCCAGCAGCCGTGACAGGATGAACACTGAAGCTTTCTTT.